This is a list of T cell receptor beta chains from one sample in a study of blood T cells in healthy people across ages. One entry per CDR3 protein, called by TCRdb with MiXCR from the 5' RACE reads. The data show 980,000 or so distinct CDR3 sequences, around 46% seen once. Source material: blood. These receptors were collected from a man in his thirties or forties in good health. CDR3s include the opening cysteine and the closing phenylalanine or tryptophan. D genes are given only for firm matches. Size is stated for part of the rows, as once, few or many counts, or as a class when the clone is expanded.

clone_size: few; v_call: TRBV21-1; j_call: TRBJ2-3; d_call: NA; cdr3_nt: TGTGCCAGCAGCAAGAGGCAGGGAAGCACAGATACGCAGTATTTT; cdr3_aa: CASSKRQGSTDTQYF
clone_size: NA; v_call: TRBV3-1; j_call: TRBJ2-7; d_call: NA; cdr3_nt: TGTGCCAGCAGCCAAAATCCTGGGGGCACCTACGAGCAGTACTTC; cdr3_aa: CASSQNPGGTYEQYF
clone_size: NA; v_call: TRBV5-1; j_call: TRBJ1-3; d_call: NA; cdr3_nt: TGCGCCAGCAGCTTGGGGGCAAGGGCGACCGGAGACACCATATATTTT; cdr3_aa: CASSLGARATGDTIYF
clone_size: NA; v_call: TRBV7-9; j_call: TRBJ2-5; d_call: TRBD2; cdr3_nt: TGTGCCAGCAGCTTAGCGCTCGCTAGCGGGTATGAGCAGTACTTC; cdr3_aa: CASSLALASGYEQYF
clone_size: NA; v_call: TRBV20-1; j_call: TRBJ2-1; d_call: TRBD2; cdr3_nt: TGCAGTGCTAACTACCTACTAGCGGGGTTATACAATGAGCAGTTCTTC; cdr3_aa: CSANYLLAGLYNEQFF
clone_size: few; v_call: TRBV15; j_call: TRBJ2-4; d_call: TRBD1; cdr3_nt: TGTGCCACCAGCAGAGATATTTCCGGGACAGGGCCCCCTAAGCAGTACTTC; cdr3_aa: CATSRDISGTGPPKQYF
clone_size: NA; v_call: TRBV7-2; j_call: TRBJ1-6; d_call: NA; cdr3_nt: TGTGCCAGCAGCCCGGCGTCACAGATTAATTCACCCCTCCACTTT; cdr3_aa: CASSPASQINSPLHF
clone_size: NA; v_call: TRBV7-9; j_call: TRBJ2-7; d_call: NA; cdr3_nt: TGTGCCAGCAGCCCTGGCGACTATTCCTACGAGCAGTACTTC; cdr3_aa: CASSPGDYSYEQYF
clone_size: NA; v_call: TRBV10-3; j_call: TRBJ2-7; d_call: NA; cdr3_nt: TGTGCCATCAGCGGGACATACTACGAGCAGTACTTC; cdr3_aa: CAISGTYYEQYF
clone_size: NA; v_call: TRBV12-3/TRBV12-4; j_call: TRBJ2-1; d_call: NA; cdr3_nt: TGTGCCAGCACCCCACTAGATGCACACAATGAGCAGTTCTTC; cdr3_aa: CASTPLDAHNEQFF
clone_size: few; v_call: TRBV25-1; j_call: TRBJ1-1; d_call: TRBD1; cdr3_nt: TGTGCCAGCAGCGACGACAGGGTCGTGAACACTGAAGCTTTCTTT; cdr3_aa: CASSDDRVVNTEAFF
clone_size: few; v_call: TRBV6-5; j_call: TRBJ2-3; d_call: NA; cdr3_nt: TGTGCCAGCAGTAGCTGGGGGCTAGACCTGCAGTATTTT; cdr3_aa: CASSSWGLDLQYF
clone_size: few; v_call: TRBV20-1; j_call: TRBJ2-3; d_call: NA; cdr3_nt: TGCAGTGCGGCCCGAGCGGAAGATACGCAGTATTTT; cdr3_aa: CSAARAEDTQYF
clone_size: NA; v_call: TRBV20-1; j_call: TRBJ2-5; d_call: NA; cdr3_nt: TGCAGTGCTAGAATAGGAGAGACCCAGTACTTC; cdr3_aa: CSARIGETQYF
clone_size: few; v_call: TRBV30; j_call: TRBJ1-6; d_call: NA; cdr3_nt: TGTGCCTGTGATTCACCCCTCCACTTT; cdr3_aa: CACDSPLHF
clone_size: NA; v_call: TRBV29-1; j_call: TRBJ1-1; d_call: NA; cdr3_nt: TGCAGCGTCTTGGGGACTGAAGCTTTCTTT; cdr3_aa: CSVLGTEAFF
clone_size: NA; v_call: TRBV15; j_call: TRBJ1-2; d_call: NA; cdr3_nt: TGTGCCACCAGCGTTTGGACAGCTAACTATGGCTACACCTTC; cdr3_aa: CATSVWTANYGYTF
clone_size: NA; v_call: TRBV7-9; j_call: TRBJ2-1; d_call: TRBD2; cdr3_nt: TGTGCCAGCAGCAAAGCGGGGGACGGCCATGAGCAGTTCTTC; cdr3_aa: CASSKAGDGHEQFF
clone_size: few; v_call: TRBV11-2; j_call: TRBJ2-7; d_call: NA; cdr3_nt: TGTGCCAGCAGTTCTATCCTGGGTCGAAGCTCCTACGAGCAGTACTTC; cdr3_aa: CASSSILGRSSYEQYF
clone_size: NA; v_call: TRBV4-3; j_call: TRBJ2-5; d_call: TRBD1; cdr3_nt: TGCGCCAGCAGCCAAGATCATCCCATTCTCGACAGGGGACAAGAGACCCAGTACTTC; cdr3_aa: CASSQDHPILDRGQETQYF
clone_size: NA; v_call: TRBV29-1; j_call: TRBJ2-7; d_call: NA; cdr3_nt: TGCAGCGTAGCTAGGTCCTCGTCCTACGAGCAGTACTTC; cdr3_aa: CSVARSSSYEQYF
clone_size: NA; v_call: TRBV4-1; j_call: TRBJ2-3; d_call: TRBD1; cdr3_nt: TGCGCCAGCAGTCGCTCCGGGACAGGGGACACAGATACGCAGTATTTT; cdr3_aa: CASSRSGTGDTDTQYF
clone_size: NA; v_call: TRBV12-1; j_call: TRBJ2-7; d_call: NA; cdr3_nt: TGTGCCAGCAGCTCGCCGACAGGGCCTAGCTCCTACGAGCAGTACTTC; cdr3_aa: CASSSPTGPSSYEQYF
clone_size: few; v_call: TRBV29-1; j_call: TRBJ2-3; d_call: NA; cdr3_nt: TGCAGCTTAGATATCACAGATACGCAGTATTTT; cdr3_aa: CSLDITDTQYF
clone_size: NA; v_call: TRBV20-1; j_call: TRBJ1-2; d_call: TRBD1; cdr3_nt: TGCAGTGCTGGAGGACAGGGAAAATATGGCTACACCTTC; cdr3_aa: CSAGGQGKYGYTF